Below, one TCR beta chain is given with its context. The target antigen is unknown. The data are from a study of T cells in localized non-small cell lung cancer. Points from the study as a whole: Appearances in adjacent lung were noted for a median roughly 50 of the top 100 tumor clones. Analysis by sequencing included only one tumor region, so heterogeneity remains possible.

Produced via immunoSEQ multiplex PCR; TCRdb's table is partial and in-frame only. The sample shows about 52,000 clones, 85% to 90% of them seen only once. This CDR3 spans 13 amino acids. V was pared by 3 bases and J by 8 bases, with 13 bases between. Germline V CDR1 and CDR2: WSHSY, SAAADI. This chain uses TRBV10-2 with TRBJ1-2, with unresolved D. Here the sequenced sample was PBMCs, taken before any cancer treatment. This sequence originates from a female donor with stage II lung adenocarcinoma. CDR3 loop: CASSDAGKGGYTF. The DNA of the CDR3 is TGCGCCAGCAGTGATGCCGGGAAGGGAGGCTACACCTTC.